In this sample, the clone carrying this T cell receptor beta chain turned up once. Its antigen is currently unknown. MiXCR was run by TCRdb on the reads, yielding one entry per CDR3 protein. The table has over 250,000 distinct CDR3 sequences, roughly 24% seen once. Germline V gene data show CDR1 as SGDLS and CDR2 as YYNGEE. The CDR3 sequence is 14 residues long. Trimming at V came to 4 bases and at J to 7 bases, leaving 9 bases not matched to a gene. This sample stems from a study of T cell repertoires in cytomegalovirus infection. Study-level background: It was the public TCR beta signatures that indicated both CMV infection and matching HLA type. The study's findings and limits: HLA-C-restricted CMV-specific TCR beta clonotypes prevailed in the ex vivo response.

Specimen: PBMCs. The chain joins TRBV9 to TRBJ2-7, with TRBD1 matching over 9 bases. The sequence came from a human donor in good health (CMV status not recorded). Some clones in this sample may be carry-over from other donors' samples. The CDR3 sequence is CASSPRDRALEQYF. The CDR3 DNA sequence: TGTGCCAGCAGCCCCCGGGACAGGGCCCTTGAGCAGTACTTC.